The clone carrying this TCR beta chain was found once. At one end, the junction sequence differs from germline, possibly due to a read error. This entry is derived from a study of response to subunit inactivated influenza vaccine. In TCRdb, the RT-PCR reads were re-called with MiXCR into one record per CDR3 protein. The data contain more than 500,000 distinct CDR3 sequences, roughly 10% of them singletons. This CDR3 region has 14 residues. Germline V lookup: CDR1 SGDLS, CDR2 YYNGEE. These data were also reused for a study on T cells expressing NK-cell markers. From that study: With UMIs, 5'RACE template switching was used to make TCR beta cDNA. Sorted T-cell subsets CD3+CD56+NKG2C+, CD3+CD56+NKG2C- and CD3+CD56-NKG2C+ were TCR beta-sequenced. Within the sequenced cohort of eight donors, seven exhibited HCMV seropositivity and one was seronegative. The dominant NKG2C+ clonotypes represented roughly 1.0-7.5% of CD8+ T cells in five or six donors. Researchers report these clonotypes also headed the CD3+CD56-NKG2C+ fraction in four donors.

The chain carries TRBV9 and TRBJ2-5; tentative D call: TRBD2 (6 bases). This receptor was taken from a man aged 50 or older who received an inactivated influenza vaccine. The sequenced sample was PBMCs from blood, obtained on the day of vaccination. CDR3 nucleotide sequence: TGTGCCAGCAGCGTAGCAGGAGGGTGGGAGACCCAGAACTTC. Translation gives CASSVAGGWETQNF.